This TCR beta chain appears in the sequencing data of a study of T cell responses to AZD1222 COVID-19 vaccine. Assay used: immunoSEQ multiplex PCR; TCRdb lists only in-frame clones, some missing. Of about 180,000 clones detected, 85% to 90% appear once; the ten largest clones hold approximately 10%. CDR1 and CDR2 (germline): MDHEN, SYDVKM. Unmatched junction bases numbered 9, after V lost 7 bases and J lost 7 bases. The CDR3 loop spans 15 amino acids. This clonotype was obtained from an adult who received the AZD1222 COVID-19 vaccine. The sample consisted of peripheral blood, taken 28 days after the second AZD1222 dose. The chain links TRBV28 to TRBJ1-4, with TRBD1 identical over 10 bases. CDR3 in DNA: TGTGCCAGCACCTTATTCCGACAGGGGGCTGAAAAACTGTTTTTT. This sequence encodes CASTLFRQGAEKLFF.